This T cell receptor (beta chain) comes out of a study of T cells after yellow fever vaccination. TCRdb called the 5' RACE reads again in MiXCR, with one record for every CDR3 protein. The sample carries about 330,000 distinct CDR3 sequences, over 4% recorded once. This clonotype was counted between two and nine times. Its antigen remains unknown. Broader study findings: Booster sampling recovered most clones from primary vaccination (roughly 97% CD4, around 90% CD8).

The CDR3 extends over 15 amino acids. V was shortened by 4 bases and J by 4 bases, with 14 bases between the two germline ends. From germline, CDR1 is SGHRS and CDR2 YFSETQ. The sample was PBMCs, taken 5 days after the yellow fever booster vaccination. This TCR derives from a man aged 18 to 29 who received the YFV17D yellow fever vaccine. The chain recombines TRBV5-1 with TRBJ2-2; D not certain. Written as DNA, the CDR3 is TGCGCCAGCAGCCATGCAGCCGAATTCACCGGGGAGCTGTTTTTT. Its protein product is CASSHAAEFTGELFF.